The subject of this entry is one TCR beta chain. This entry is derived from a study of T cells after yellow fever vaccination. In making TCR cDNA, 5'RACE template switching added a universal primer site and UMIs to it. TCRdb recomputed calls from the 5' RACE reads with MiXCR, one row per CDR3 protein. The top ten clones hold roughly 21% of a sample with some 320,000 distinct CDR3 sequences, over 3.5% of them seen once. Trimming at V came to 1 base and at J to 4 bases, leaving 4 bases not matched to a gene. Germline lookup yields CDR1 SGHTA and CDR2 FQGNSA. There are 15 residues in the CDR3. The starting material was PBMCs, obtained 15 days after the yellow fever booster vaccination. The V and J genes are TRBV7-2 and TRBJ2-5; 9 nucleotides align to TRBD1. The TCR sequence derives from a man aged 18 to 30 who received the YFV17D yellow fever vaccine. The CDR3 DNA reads TGTGCCAGCAGCTTAGGGGGACAGGGCGGAGAGACCCAGTACTTC. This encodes CASSLGGQGGETQYF.